This TCR beta chain was recorded in a study of blood T cells in healthy people across ages. Healthy Russian Caucasian donors spanned ages 6 to 90 years. Sample-barcoded 5' priming and a J-beta primer mix drove a second PCR of about 6 to 12 cycles. TCRdb itself ran the 5' RACE reads through MiXCR, one entry per CDR3 protein. Here the sample spans some 700,000 distinct CDR3 sequences, approximately 22% being singletons. Input material: blood. This TCR came from a man aged 70-80 years in good health.

CDR3 sequence: CASSADRAIYNEQFF. CDR3 DNA sequence: TGTGCCAGCAGCGCCGACAGGGCCATCTACAATGAGCAGTTCTTC. This rearrangement joins TRBV7-2 to TRBJ2-5; 7 nucleotides align to TRBD1. The DNA end favors TRBJ2-1, so the J call may be wrong. The CDR3 has 15 residues. Germline CDR1 reads SGHTA; CDR2 reads FQGNSA.